The clone carrying this TCR beta chain turned up a few times. The entry originates in a study of T-cell memory formation after mild COVID-19. The CDR3 is made up of 15 amino acids. The germline gives CDR1 LNHDA, CDR2 SQIVND (reference sequence). Deletions cut 10 bases from V and 3 bases from J, with 20 bases between. UMIs and sample barcodes were carried by the TCR alpha and TCR beta cDNA libraries that 5'RACE produced using constant-segment primers. A single record per CDR3 protein comes from TCRdb applying MiXCR to the 5' RACE reads. Of 200,000 to 250,000 distinct CDR3 sequences listed, around 10% are singletons.

The genes are TRBV19 and TRBJ2-3; no firm D call. The source material was PBMCs or a T cell subset sorted from them (not recorded which). The receptor comes from a young man who had mild COVID-19 (a few samples of this study predate the infection). Cell type and time point are not known. The CDR3 DNA follows: TGTGCCACCCACCCCAAGGGCGAATGGACAGATACGCAGTATTTT. Its protein product is CATHPKGEWTDTQYF.